This T cell receptor beta chain was identified during a study of blood T cell repertoires in COVID-19. Study at large: The analysed material was cDNA or gDNA that came from T cells, B-cell-depleted T cells, or PBMCs.

Original analysis: From reference gene primer amplification, estimates of nucleated cell counts were derived. TCRdb keeps only in-frame clones here, not all; method: immunoSEQ multiplex PCR. V and J calls plus clone size are reproduced from that table; the DNA served to infer D and trimming. This sample has 470,000 or so clones, with 80% to 90% found just once. The ends were cut back, 1 base at V and 0 bases at J, with 9 bases in the middle. The germline gives CDR1 SGHTA, CDR2 FQGNSA. The CDR3 length is 15 residues. The genes are TRBV7-2 and TRBJ1-1; possible D gene TRBD1, 6 bases. Input material: peripheral blood. This TCR derives from a human donor in a cohort sampled during active COVID-19. CDR3 in amino acids: CASSLDRAMNTEAFF. The CDR3 DNA is TGTGCCAGCAGCTTAGACAGGGCGATGAACACTGAAGCTTTCTTT.